This TCR beta chain was recovered during a study of shared clonotypes between healthy human individuals (dated by TCRdb to the early 2020s). For context, the study as a whole: Three men and two women, aged 18 to 49 years, made up the cohort. For each donor, three plates each were used for CD4 naive and CD4 memory, two plates were used for CD8 naive, and one plate was used for CD8 memory. Blood TCR repertoires of five healthy adults were deeply sequenced to estimate repertoire size and the extent of clonotype sharing between individuals. To increase sequencing depth and limit assay-specific biases, TCR repertoire library preparation and sequencing were carried out by different laboratories using diverse techniques. Between about 0.9 and 10 billion PBMCs per donor were obtained by leukapheresis.

Healthy HIV-negative adults with no recently reported acute infections or vaccinations were included as donors. Every donor was a Caucasian adult living in Nashville, Tennessee, USA. CD4+ T cells were enriched by magnetic negative selection, after which naive cells were positively selected on CD45RA and the negative fraction was taken as the memory subset. Blood was obtained by leukapheresis, after which PBMCs were separated by Ficoll-Histopaque density gradient centrifugation and cryopreserved in liquid nitrogen vapor phase. Analytical flow cytometry was used to check the purity and quantity of every magnetically sorted T cell population. Genomic DNA was isolated from every sorted fraction and measured by UV absorbance on a Nanodrop 2000c. Results the study describes overall, beyond this receptor: Incomplete sequencing was indicated by rarefaction of sorted-subset datasets, despite the large sequencing depth. Because the study included a small number of donors, the genetic and exposure-history diversity represented was limited. Pairwise subsampling led to the expectation that sequencing depth would affect the degree of clonotype sharing among donors. Sharing across several donors was observed for about 5% of naive CD4, over 3% of naive CD8, 2% to 2.5% of memory CD4, and about 0.38% of memory CD8 clonotypes. Higher generation probabilities were observed for clonotypes shared by all four sorted-subset donors than for non-shared clonotypes. Naive subsets generally had larger estimated clonotype richness than memory subsets. Sampling was restricted to blood, and TCR repertoires in tissue are likely to differ from TCR repertoires in blood.

Inclusive of the bounding cysteine and phenylalanine, the CDR3 is 13 residues long. The DNA shown is the 39-base CDR3, in frame from base 1. CDR1 SGHRS and CDR2 YFSETQ were looked up in the germline V gene. V gives up 1 base and J gives up 1 base, and the segment between their germline ends measures 5 bases. TCR CDR3 regions were amplified from genomic DNA by multiplex PCR using the deep immunoSEQ assay. For each cell subset, the extracted genomic DNA was distributed evenly across all wells of several immunoSEQ 96-well plates, and each plate served as one replicate. For sorted subsets, each replicate PCR was loaded with about 0.2 ug genomic DNA, equivalent to 25,000 to 30,000 T cell genomes. The purified libraries were quantified using a Qubit 3.0 fluorometer, sized with a Bioanalyzer 2100, and then quantified again using the KAPA Library Quantification kit. Every immunoSEQ 96-well plate was sequenced on a separate single-read 150-cycle Illumina NextSeq 550 flow cell. In the paper's pipeline: Because the immunoSEQ output held only junctional sequences and lacked quality scores, the filtering could not match the filtering applied to full-length reads. Sequences were annotated with PyIR, a Python wrapper for IgBLAST v1.9, using IMGT germline references to assign V/J genes and CDR3. Any read was removed if the V/J assignment was weak (E-value above 1e-6), the CDR3 was missing, or the read contained stop codons, out-of-frame junctions, or ambiguous translated residues. A V3J clonotype was defined by an identical inferred V gene, J gene, and CDR3 amino acid sequence. Percentage overlap between repertoires was calculated by dividing the number of shared unique clonotypes by the size of the smaller repertoire. RTK rarefaction, the Chao1 estimator, and Recon v2.1 estimates of unobserved clonotypes were used to assess repertoire richness. Generation probabilities were computed with OLGA for all TCRbeta clonotypes obtained by the gDNA method from a handful of donors. Imported from immuneACCESS, the table was reduced by TCRdb to in-frame sequences with V and J called. These copies leave out some clones; in studies compared against another copy, an unresolved V gene accounts for under half, and the cause of the remainder is not known. V, J and clone size reflect that table, while D and trimming were determined from the DNA. The sample table records approximately 1,500,000 clones; 95% to 99% of these occur just once. Clones ranked in the top ten supply roughly 0.45% of the sample.

Regarding this clone: Which antigen it targets is not known. No base quality information exists; no much larger clone differs at one position.

Sequencing was performed on naive CD4+ T cells sorted from blood. The intended sense of this specimen's cell subset or site label: CD45RA+ positively selected. The clonotype was recovered from a young man in good health. The sequence is built from TRBV5-1 and TRBJ2-5; no D gene call is confident. The CDR3 here reads CASSLYPQETQYF. The DNA is TGCGCCAGCAGCTTGTACCCCCAAGAGACCCAGTACTTC.